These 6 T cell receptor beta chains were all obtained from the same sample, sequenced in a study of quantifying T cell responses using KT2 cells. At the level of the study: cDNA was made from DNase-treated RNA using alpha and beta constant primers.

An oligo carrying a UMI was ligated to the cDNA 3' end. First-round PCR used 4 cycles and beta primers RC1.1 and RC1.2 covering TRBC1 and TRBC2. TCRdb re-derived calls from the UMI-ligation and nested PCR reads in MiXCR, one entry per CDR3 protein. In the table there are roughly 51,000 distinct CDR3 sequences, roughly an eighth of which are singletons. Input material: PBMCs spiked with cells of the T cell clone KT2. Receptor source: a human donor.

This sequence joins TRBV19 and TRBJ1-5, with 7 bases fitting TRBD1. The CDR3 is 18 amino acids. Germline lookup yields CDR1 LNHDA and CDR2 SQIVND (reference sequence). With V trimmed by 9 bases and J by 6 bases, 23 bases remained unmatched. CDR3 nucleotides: TGTGCCAGCAAACCCTTGACGACAGGGCCTTCCGTCGCTCAGCCCCAGCATTTT. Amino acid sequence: CASKPLTTGPSVAQPQHF.

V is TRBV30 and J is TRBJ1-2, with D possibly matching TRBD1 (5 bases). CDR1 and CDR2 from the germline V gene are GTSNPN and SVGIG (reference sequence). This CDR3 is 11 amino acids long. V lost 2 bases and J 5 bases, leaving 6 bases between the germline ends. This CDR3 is CAWSWGYGYTF. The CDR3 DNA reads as TGTGCCTGGAGTTGGGGGTATGGCTACACCTTC. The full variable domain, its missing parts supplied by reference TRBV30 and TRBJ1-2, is SQTIHQWPATLVQPVGSPLSLECTVEGTSNPNLYWYRQAAGRGLQLLFYSVGIGQISSEVPQNLSASRPQDRQFILSSKKLLLSDSGFYLCAWSWGYGYTFGSGTRLTVV.

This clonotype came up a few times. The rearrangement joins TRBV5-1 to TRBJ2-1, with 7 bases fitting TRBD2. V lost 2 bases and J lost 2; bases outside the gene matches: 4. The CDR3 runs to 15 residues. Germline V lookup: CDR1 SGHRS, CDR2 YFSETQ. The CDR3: CASSFGGEPYNEQFF. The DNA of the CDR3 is TGCGCCAGCAGCTTTGGGGGGGAGCCCTACAATGAGCAGTTCTTC.

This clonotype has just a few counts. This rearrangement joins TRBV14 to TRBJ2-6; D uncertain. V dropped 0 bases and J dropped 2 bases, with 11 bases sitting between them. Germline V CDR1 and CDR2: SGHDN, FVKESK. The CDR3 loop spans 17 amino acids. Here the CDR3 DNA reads TGTGCCAGCAGCCAAGATATAGGGTCGACTGGGGCCAACGTCCTGACTTTC. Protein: CASSQDIGSTGANVLTF.

The CDR3 coding sequence is TGTGCCAGCACCCGGGAGGGGAGGACCCAGCATTTT. This gives the protein CASTREGRTQHF. The V gene is TRBV12-3 or TRBV12-4, the J gene TRBJ1-5; tentatively, D is TRBD1 (5 bases). Deletions cut 7 bases from V and 11 bases from J, with 15 bases between. This CDR3 spans 12 amino acids.

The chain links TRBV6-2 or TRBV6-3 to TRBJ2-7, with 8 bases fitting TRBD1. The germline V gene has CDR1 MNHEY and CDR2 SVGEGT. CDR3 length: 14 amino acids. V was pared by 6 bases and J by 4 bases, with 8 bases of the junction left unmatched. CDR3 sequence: CASRKGQGLYEQYF. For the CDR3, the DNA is TGTGCCAGCAGAAAAGGACAGGGTCTATACGAGCAGTACTTC.